This T cell receptor (beta chain) was identified during a study of CD8+ T cells in alopecia areata. Treatment given: oral pan-JAK inhibitor, 5-10 mg twice daily. Investigators isolated RNA and reverse transcribed it into cDNA to act as the sequencing template. Only in-frame clones appear in the TCRdb table, and some are missing; sequencing was by immunoSEQ multiplex PCR. Of some 170,000 clones detected, 58% appear once; the ten largest clones hold around 16%. Sequenced here: CD4+ T cells sorted from blood, sampled at approximately week 56, from a patient treated with tofacitinib. This clonotype originated in a human donor with alopecia areata.

CDR3 DNA: TGTGCCAGCAGGCGGACAGGGGGCAATTCACCCCTCCACTTT. Residues: CASRRTGGNSPLHF. The chain recombines TRBV7-9 with TRBJ1-6; 11 bases are a match to TRBD1. Germline values: CDR1 SEHNR, CDR2 FQNEAQ (reference sequence). The ends lost 6 bases at V and 7 bases at J; junction bases unmatched: 2. There are 14 residues in the CDR3. The variable domain in full, with the rest retrieved from reference TRBV7-9 and TRBJ1-6, is DTGVSQNPRHKITKRGQNVTFRCDPISEHNRLYWYRQTLGQGPEFLTYFQNEAQLEKSRLLSDRFSAERPKGSFSTLEIQRTEQGDSAMYLCASRRTGGNSPLHFGNGTRLTVT.